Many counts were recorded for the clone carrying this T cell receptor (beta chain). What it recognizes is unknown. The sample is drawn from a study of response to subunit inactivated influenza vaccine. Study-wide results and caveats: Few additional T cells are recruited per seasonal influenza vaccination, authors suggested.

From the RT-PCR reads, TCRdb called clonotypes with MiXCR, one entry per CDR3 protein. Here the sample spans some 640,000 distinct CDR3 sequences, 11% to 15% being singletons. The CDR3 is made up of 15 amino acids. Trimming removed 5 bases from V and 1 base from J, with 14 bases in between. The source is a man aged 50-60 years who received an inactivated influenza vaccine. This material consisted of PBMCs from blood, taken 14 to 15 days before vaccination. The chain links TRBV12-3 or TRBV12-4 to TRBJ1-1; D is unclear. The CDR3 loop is CASSRVNRKNTEAFF. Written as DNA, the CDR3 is TGTGCCAGCAGTCGAGTTAACAGAAAGAACACTGAAGCTTTCTTT.